This passage covers 23 T cell receptor beta chains from one sample sequenced in a study of neurological immune-mediated disorders. TCRdb reprocessed the 5' RACE reads via MiXCR and lists one record per CDR3 protein. The sample has roughly 60,000 distinct CDR3 sequences, around 10% seen once. Time point specified: longitudinal time-point 2. Sequenced: PBMCs. Receptors originate from a man aged 30 to 39 in good health.

This clonotype was seen repeatedly, ten times or more. The rearrangement links TRBV5-1 to TRBJ2-5; 9 bases align to TRBD2. The ends lost 5 bases at V and 5 bases at J; junction bases unmatched: 7. CDR3 length: 14 amino acids. CDR1 and CDR2 (germline): SGHRS, YFSETQ. In DNA, the CDR3 is TGCGCCAGCAGTGGCGGGAGGGCCAAGGAGACCCAGTACTTC. This encodes CASSGGRAKETQYF.

This clonotype was observed at least ten times. V gene TRBV20-1 combines with J gene TRBJ2-3; 7 nucleotides line up with TRBD2. Germline V gene sequence: CDR1 DFQATT, CDR2 SNEGSKA (reference sequence). The CDR3 is made up of 16 amino acids. With 0 bases clipped from V and 2 bases from J, the junction kept 8 bases outside the gene matches. CDR3 in DNA: TGCAGTGCTAGAGATCTCGGTCTAGCGGCCACAGATACGCAGTATTTT. It codes for CSARDLGLAATDTQYF.

This clonotype was seen many times. The chain carries TRBV15 and TRBJ2-1; either TRBD1 or TRBD2 may fit D (5 bases each). From germline, CDR1 is LNHNV and CDR2 YYDKDF (reference sequence). The CDR3 runs 14 residues. The V and J ends lost 5 bases and 6 bases respectively, with 14 bases between them. The CDR3 protein is CATSWDPGSNEQFF. Here the CDR3 DNA reads TGTGCCACCAGCTGGGACCCCGGAAGCAATGAGCAGTTCTTC.

This clonotype was counted at least ten times. CDR3 sequence (DNA): TGTGCCAGCAGCTTAGGCCTCTCGGGGGCTGGAAACACCATATATTTT. Translated: CASSLGLSGAGNTIYF. This chain links TRBV7-6 with TRBJ1-3; TRBD1 is a possible D gene (5 bases). Germline assignment: CDR1 SGHVS and CDR2 FNYEAQ. Trimming cost V 1 base and J 2 bases, with 12 bases left between them. The CDR3 has 16 residues.

This clonotype occurred many times. V and J are TRBV7-6 and TRBJ2-1; TRBD1 matches 10 bases. With V trimmed by 5 bases and J by 6 bases, 4 bases remained unmatched. Germline CDR1 is SGHVS and CDR2 is FNYEAQ. The CDR3 has 14 amino acids. CDR3: CASSRQGAGNEQFF. The CDR3 nucleotides read TGTGCCAGCAGCAGACAGGGGGCGGGCAATGAGCAGTTCTTC.

In its sample, this clonotype was seen many times. The V gene is TRBV5-1, the J gene TRBJ2-7; 8 bases agree with TRBD1. The CDR3 is 13 amino acids. CDR1 SGHRS and CDR2 YFSETQ come from the germline V gene. J gave up 3 bases and V 4 bases, and 3 bases lay outside the gene matches. CDR3 in DNA: TGCGCCAGCAGCATCAGGGGGCACTACGAGCAGTACTTC. Protein: CASSIRGHYEQYF.

This clonotype came up many times. This rearrangement joins TRBV28 to TRBJ2-2; TRBD1 matches at 8 bases. Per germline, CDR1 MDHEN and CDR2 SYDVKM. The CDR3 length is 15 residues. Trimming cost V 9 bases and J 5 bases; bases outside gene matches: 11. The CDR3: CASRKQGAGTGELFF. CDR3 in DNA: TGTGCCAGTAGAAAGCAGGGGGCTGGGACCGGGGAGCTGTTTTTT.

This clonotype has a count of ten or more. This chain joins TRBV5-1 and TRBJ2-7, with TRBD1 matching 10 bases. The CDR3 is made up of 14 amino acids. Germline loops: CDR1 SGHRS, CDR2 YFSETQ. With V trimmed by 2 bases and J by 5 bases, 4 bases remained unmatched. CDR3 coding DNA: TGCGCCAGCAGCTTTGGGACAGGGGACGACGAGCAGTACTTC. It translates to CASSFGTGDDEQYF.

This clonotype was observed many times. The chain links TRBV7-2 to TRBJ1-5, with 7 bases lining up with TRBD1. The CDR3 loop spans 15 amino acids. The germline CDR1 and CDR2 sequences are SGHTA and FQGNSA. The V gene end was trimmed by 5 bases and the J gene end by 4 bases; junction bases not matched to a gene: 8. CDR3 sequence reads: CASSRSGRGNQPQHF. DNA of the CDR3: TGTGCCAGCAGCCGGAGTGGCAGGGGGAATCAGCCCCAGCATTTT. Complete variable domain (other parts from reference TRBV7-2 and TRBJ1-5): GAGVSQSPSNKVTEKGKDVELRCDPISGHTALYWYRQSLGQGLEFLIYFQGNSAPDKSGLPSDRFSAERTGGSVSTLTIQRTQQEDSAVYLCASSRSGRGNQPQHFGDGTRLSIL.

The V gene is TRBV20-1, the J gene TRBJ2-3, with D uncertain. CDR3 length equals 11 residues. Germline values: CDR1 DFQATT, CDR2 SNEGSKA (reference sequence). V lost 5 bases, J lost 4 bases, and 7 bases lay in between. The DNA of the CDR3 is TGCAGTGCTCCGACCCCAGATACGCAGTATTTT. This gives the protein CSAPTPDTQYF.

This clonotype was seen at least ten times. The chain links TRBV20-1 to TRBJ2-7; D uncertain. The CDR3 covers 13 residues. With 4 bases removed from V and 0 bases from J, the gap between germline ends came to 10 bases. Germline CDR1 reads DFQATT; CDR2 reads SNEGSKA (reference sequence). The CDR3 DNA is TGCAGTGCTAATGATCTTCTCTCCTACGAGCAGTACTTC. It is translated as CSANDLLSYEQYF.

This clonotype has a count of ten or more. CDR3 DNA sequence: TGTGCCATCAGTGAGTCCAACAATGAGCAGTTCTTC. Translation gives CAISESNNEQFF. J is TRBJ2-1 and V is TRBV10-3; no clear D gene. V lost 0 bases, J lost 5 bases, and 2 bases lay in between. Germline values: CDR1 ENHRY, CDR2 SYGVKD. The CDR3 consists of 12 residues.

Ten or more counts support this clonotype. The chain employs TRBV3-1 and TRBJ2-7, with 8 bases identical to TRBD2. Germline CDR1 is LGHDT and CDR2 is YNNKEL (reference sequence). The junction had 1 base not matched to a gene; V was cut back by 0 bases and J by 6 bases. There are 13 residues in the CDR3. The CDR3 sequence is CASSQDGTSEQYF. The CDR3 DNA follows: TGTGCCAGCAGCCAAGATGGGACTAGCGAGCAGTACTTC.

This clonotype was observed at least ten times. The chain joins TRBV12-3 or TRBV12-4 to TRBJ1-1, with 9 bases aligning to TRBD1. The CDR3 sequence is 15 residues long. Trimming cost V 6 bases and J 1 base; bases outside gene matches: 6. The CDR3 is CASSRRTGANTEAFF. The CDR3 DNA reads as TGTGCCAGCAGCCGTCGGACAGGGGCGAACACTGAAGCTTTCTTT.

This clonotype appeared many times. This rearrangement joins TRBV3-1 to TRBJ2-7, with D perhaps TRBD1 or TRBD2 (5 bases each). Trimming shortened V by 5 bases and J by 0 bases, and 11 bases separated the two germline ends. The germline gives CDR1 LGHDT, CDR2 YNNKEL (reference sequence). The CDR3 consists of 14 residues. The CDR3 nucleotides read TGTGCCAGCAGCGGGACGCATGCCTCCTACGAGCAGTACTTC. Its translation is CASSGTHASYEQYF.

Many counts were recorded for this clonotype. This sequence joins TRBV20-1 and TRBJ2-1, with 10 bases fitting TRBD2. Germline CDR1 is DFQATT and CDR2 is SNEGSKA (reference sequence). V lost 1 base and J lost 9; bases outside the gene matches: 6. The CDR3 is made up of 14 amino acids. CDR3 bases: TGCAGTGCTAGAGGATCACTAGCGGGACGTGAGCAGTTCTTC. This codes for CSARGSLAGREQFF.

This clonotype has a count of ten or more. V usage is TRBV28 and J usage is TRBJ2-5; D not certain. The CDR3 loop spans 12 amino acids. Trimming took off 3 bases at V and 4 bases at J, with 6 bases between the two ends. CDR1 and CDR2 from the germline V gene are MDHEN and SYDVKM. The CDR3 bases are TGTGCCAGCAGTTTCCACGGAGAGACCCAGTACTTC. This sequence encodes CASSFHGETQYF.

This clonotype was observed many times. A much larger clone is a single base away; this may be a read error. The CDR3 loop is CVSSLPKAGSSYEQYF. The CDR3, as DNA: TGTGTCAGCAGCCTCCCGAAAGCGGGGAGCTCCTACGAGCAGTACTTC. This chain links TRBV7-9 with TRBJ2-7; 7 bases match TRBD2. CDR3 length equals 16 residues. From germline, CDR1 is SEHNR and CDR2 FQNEAQ (reference sequence).

This clonotype was seen repeatedly, ten times or more. The rearrangement links TRBV14 to TRBJ2-7; 9 positions agree with TRBD1. J was trimmed by 3 bases and V by 4 bases; bases with no gene match: 4. The CDR3 totals 14 residues. The V gene's germline CDR1 is SGHDN and CDR2 FVKESK. CDR3 DNA: TGTGCCAGCAGCCCCTTGACAGGGGGCTACGAGCAGTACTTC. Translation gives CASSPLTGGYEQYF. The whole variable domain, remainder taken from reference TRBV14 and TRBJ2-7, is EAGVTQFPSHSVIEKGQTVTLRCDPISGHDNLYWYRRVMGKEIKFLLHFVKESKQDESGMPNNRFLAERTGGTYSTLKVQPAELEDSGVYFCASSPLTGGYEQYFGPGTRLTVT.

This clonotype was recorded at least ten times. The CDR3 loop reads CSAPWGDTQYF. CDR3 coding DNA: TGCAGTGCCCCGTGGGGAGATACGCAGTATTTT. The gene calls are TRBV20-1 and TRBJ2-3; D ambiguous. The V and J ends lost 6 bases and 5 bases respectively, with 9 bases between them. The CDR3 is 11 amino acids. The V gene's germline CDR1 is DFQATT and CDR2 SNEGSKA (reference sequence).

The chain has TRBV2 and TRBJ2-1; D remains unclear. The CDR3 length is 14 residues. Germline CDR1 is SNHLY and CDR2 is FYNNEI. Trimming cost V 8 bases and J 0 bases, with 11 bases left between them. The CDR3, as DNA: TGTGCCAGCTCCCCTAGAATCTCCTACAATGAGCAGTTCTTC. It encodes CASSPRISYNEQFF.

This clonotype was recorded at least ten times. The V call is TRBV29-1, the J call TRBJ2-7; TRBD1 agrees at 7 bases. V lost 3 bases, J lost 5 bases, and 4 bases stayed unmatched. The CDR3 is 12 amino acids. Germline V gives CDR1 SQVTM, CDR2 ANQGSEA. CDR3 sequence: CSVDRGLDEQYF. The CDR3 DNA sequence: TGCAGCGTTGATAGGGGGCTCGACGAGCAGTACTTC.

The sample holds many counts of this clonotype. The rearrangement uses TRBV29-1 and TRBJ2-5; D not resolved. The CDR3 totals 13 residues. CDR1 and CDR2 from the germline V gene are SQVTM and ANQGSEA. Deletions cut 4 bases from V and 0 bases from J, with 9 bases between. The CDR3 loop reads CSVGYGYQETQYF. CDR3 nucleotides: TGCAGCGTTGGTTACGGGTACCAAGAGACCCAGTACTTC.